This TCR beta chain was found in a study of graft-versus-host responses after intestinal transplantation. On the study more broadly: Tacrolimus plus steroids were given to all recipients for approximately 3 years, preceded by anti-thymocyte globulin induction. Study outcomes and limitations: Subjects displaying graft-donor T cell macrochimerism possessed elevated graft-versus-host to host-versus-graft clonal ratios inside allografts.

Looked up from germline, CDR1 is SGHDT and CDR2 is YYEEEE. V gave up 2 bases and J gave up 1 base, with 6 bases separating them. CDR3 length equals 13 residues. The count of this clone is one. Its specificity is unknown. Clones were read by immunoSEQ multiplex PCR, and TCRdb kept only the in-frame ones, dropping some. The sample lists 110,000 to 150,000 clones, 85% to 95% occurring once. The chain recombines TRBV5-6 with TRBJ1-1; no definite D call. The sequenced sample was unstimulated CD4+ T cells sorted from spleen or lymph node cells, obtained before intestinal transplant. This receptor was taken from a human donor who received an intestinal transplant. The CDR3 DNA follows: TGTGCCAGCAGCTTACCCGCGAACACTGAAGCTTTCTTT. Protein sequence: CASSLPANTEAFF.